This T cell receptor (beta chain) was profiled in a study of Tregs in tolerant kidney transplant recipients. General observations from the study: This study did not directly address biological reproducibility.

The germline CDR1 and CDR2 sequences are MNHNY and SVGAGI (reference sequence). V shed 6 bases, J shed 0 bases, and the junction held 7 bases outside the gene matches. CDR3 size: 16 residues. Only in-frame clones appear in the TCRdb table, and some are missing; sequencing was by immunoSEQ multiplex PCR. The sample lists about 18,000 clones; roughly 82% were seen once. On this clone: Its antigen is unidentified.

V usage is TRBV6-6 and J usage is TRBJ1-4, with 7 bases matching TRBD1. The TCR originated in a human donor in good health. Sequenced material: Tregs from blood. The CDR3 region is CASRGGGFATNEKLFF. Here the CDR3 DNA reads TGTGCCAGCAGAGGGGGCGGATTTGCAACTAATGAAAAACTGTTTTTT.